What follows describes a single TCR beta chain. Its antigen is currently unknown. The CDR3 length is 15 residues. CDR1 is SGHTA and CDR2 is FQGNSA in the germline V gene. The junction had 2 bases not matched to a gene; V was cut back by 0 bases and J by 3 bases. This sample was included in a study of T-cell memory formation after mild COVID-19. Study background: Largely donor-specific TCR clusters were found. Study-wide results and caveats: Contracting clones from day 15 to 85 showed balanced CD4/CD8; later expanders favored CD4+. The authors did not confirm SARS-CoV-2 specificity of second-wave clones peaking day 37. CD8+ contracting clones occupied EMRA, while CD4+ ones occupied mainly CM and EM.

TCRdb re-called the 5' RACE reads through MiXCR, storing one row per CDR3 protein. The sample shows just under 350,000 distinct CDR3 sequences, 10% to 15% of them seen only once. The source of this sequence is a man in his late teens or twenties who had mild COVID-19 (a few samples of this study predate the infection). Cell type and time point are not known. The rearrangement uses TRBV7-2 and TRBJ1-5; 7 bases line up with TRBD1. Material: PBMCs or a T cell subset sorted from them (not recorded which). DNA for the CDR3: TGTGCCAGCAGCTTAGCGGGACAGACCAATCAGCCCCAGCATTTT. Amino acid sequence: CASSLAGQTNQPQHF.